The present T cell receptor beta chain was sequenced within a study of blood T cell repertoires in COVID-19. Overall study: PBMCs, B-cell-depleted T cells, or T cells were the source of the cDNA or gDNA that made up the material.

The assay was immunoSEQ multiplex PCR, and TCRdb's table has in-frame clones only and misses some. Here the sample spans roughly 210,000 clones, about 85% being singletons. The germline CDR1 and CDR2 sequences are LNHDA and SQIVND (reference sequence). Trimming took 10 bases from V and 1 from J, leaving 16 bases between them. The CDR3 has 14 amino acids. This clone was recorded once. The sequenced material came from peripheral blood. The sequence was obtained from a man between 65 and 85 years old with acute or convalescent COVID-19. The chain employs TRBV19 and TRBJ1-2; D is perhaps TRBD1 (6 bases). The CDR3: CATKDSQYNYGYTF. The CDR3, as DNA: TGTGCCACTAAGGACAGCCAGTATAACTATGGCTACACCTTC.